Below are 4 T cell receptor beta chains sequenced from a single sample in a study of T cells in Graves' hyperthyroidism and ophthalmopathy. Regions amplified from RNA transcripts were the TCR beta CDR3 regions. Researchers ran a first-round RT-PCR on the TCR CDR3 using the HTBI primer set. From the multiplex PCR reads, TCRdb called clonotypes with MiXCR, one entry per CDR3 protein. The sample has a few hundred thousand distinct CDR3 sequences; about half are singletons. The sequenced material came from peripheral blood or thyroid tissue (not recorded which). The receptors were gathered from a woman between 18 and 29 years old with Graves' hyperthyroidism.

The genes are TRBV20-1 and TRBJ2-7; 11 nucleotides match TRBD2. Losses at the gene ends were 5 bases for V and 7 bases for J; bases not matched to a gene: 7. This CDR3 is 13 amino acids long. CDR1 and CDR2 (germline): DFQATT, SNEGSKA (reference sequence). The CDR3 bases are TGCAGTGCTGCACTAGCGGGAGTAGAAGAGCAGTACTTC. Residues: CSAALAGVEEQYF.

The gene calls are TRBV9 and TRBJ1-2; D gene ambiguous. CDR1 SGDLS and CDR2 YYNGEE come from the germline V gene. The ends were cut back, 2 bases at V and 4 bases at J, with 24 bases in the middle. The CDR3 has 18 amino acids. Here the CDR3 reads CASSVTPGRTGKVYGYTF. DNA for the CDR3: TGTGCCAGCAGCGTGACCCCGGGGAGGACGGGGAAGGTCTATGGCTACACCTTC. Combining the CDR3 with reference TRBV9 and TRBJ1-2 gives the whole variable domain DSGVTQTPKHLITATGQRVTLRCSPRSGDLSVYWYQQSLDQGLQFLIQYYNGEERAKGNILERFSAQQFPDLHSELNLSSLELGDSALYFCASSVTPGRTGKVYGYTFGSGTRLTVV.

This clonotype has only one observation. The CDR3 DNA is TGTGCCACCAGCAGAGAACAGGGAGGCTACACCTTC. This codes for CATSREQGGYTF. The V gene is TRBV15, the J gene TRBJ1-2; possibly TRBD1 for D (6 bases). The CDR3 has 12 amino acids. V lost 0 bases, J lost 8 bases, and 7 bases lay in between. The V gene's germline CDR1 is LNHNV and CDR2 YYDKDF (reference sequence).

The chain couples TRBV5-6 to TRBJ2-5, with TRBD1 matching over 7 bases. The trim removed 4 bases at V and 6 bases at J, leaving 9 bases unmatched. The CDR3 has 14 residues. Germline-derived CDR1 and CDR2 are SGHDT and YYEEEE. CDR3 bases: TGTGCCAGCAGCGAGATCGACAGGGACAAGACCCAGTACTTC. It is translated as CASSEIDRDKTQYF.